This T cell receptor beta chain was found in a study of chemoradiotherapy in HPV16-positive cancers. Across the study: Candidate HPV-specific clones and shared TCR motifs came from two HPV16-positive patients. Study-wide findings and caveats: Candidate HPV-specific clones and E7-related TCR motifs grew in tumor during treatment. Better recurrence-free survival went with HPV-responsive T-cell expansion in HPV16-positive patients. HPV-specific T cells were functionally defined from only a couple of HPV16-positive patients.

CDR1 and CDR2 (germline): SGHKS, YYEKEE (reference sequence). The V and J ends lost 3 bases and 7 bases, in that order; junction bases with no gene match: 6. This CDR3 has 14 amino acids. On this clone itself: Its target is not known.

Assay used: immunoSEQ multiplex PCR; TCRdb lists only in-frame clones, some missing. The sample lists about 11,000 clones, roughly 90% occurring once. The chain recombines TRBV5-5 with TRBJ2-1; 8 bases fit TRBD1. This clonotype was sampled from a human donor with HPV-associated anogenital cancer. Material: blood, obtained from a patient who underwent chemoradiotherapy. CDR3 sequence (DNA): TGTGCCAGCAGCTCAGGACAGGGAGTAAATGAGCAGTTCTTC. Translating it yields CASSSGQGVNEQFF.